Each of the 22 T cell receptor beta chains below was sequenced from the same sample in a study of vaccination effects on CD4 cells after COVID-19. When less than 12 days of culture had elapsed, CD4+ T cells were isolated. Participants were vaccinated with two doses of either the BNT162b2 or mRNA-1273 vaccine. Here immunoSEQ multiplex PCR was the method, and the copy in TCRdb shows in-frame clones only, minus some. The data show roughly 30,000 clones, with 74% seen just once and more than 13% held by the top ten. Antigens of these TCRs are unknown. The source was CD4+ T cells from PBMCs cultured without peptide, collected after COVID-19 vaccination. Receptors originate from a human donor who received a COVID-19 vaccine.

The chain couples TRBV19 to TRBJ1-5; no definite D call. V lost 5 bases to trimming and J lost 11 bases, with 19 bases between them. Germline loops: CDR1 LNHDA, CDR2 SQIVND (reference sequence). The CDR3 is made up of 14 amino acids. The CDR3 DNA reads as TGTGCCAGTAGTCTTTCCAGGACGAAAGTAGCCCAGCATTTT. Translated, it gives CASSLSRTKVAQHF.

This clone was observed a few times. The CDR3 DNA is TGCGCCAGCAGCCCCCACAGCCGGGTGAACACTGAAGCTTTCTTT. Translation gives CASSPHSRVNTEAFF. The chain is built from TRBV4-3 and TRBJ1-1; D remains unclear. Germline CDR1 LGHNA, CDR2 YSLEER. Trimming removed 4 bases from V and 0 bases from J, with 12 bases in between. The CDR3 sequence is 15 residues long.

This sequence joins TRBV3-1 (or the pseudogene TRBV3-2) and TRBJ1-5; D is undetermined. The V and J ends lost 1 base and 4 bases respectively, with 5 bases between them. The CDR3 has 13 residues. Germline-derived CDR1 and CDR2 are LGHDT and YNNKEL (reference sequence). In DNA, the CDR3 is TGTGCCAGCAGCCAAGCCATTAATCAGCCCCAGCATTTT. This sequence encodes CASSQAINQPQHF.

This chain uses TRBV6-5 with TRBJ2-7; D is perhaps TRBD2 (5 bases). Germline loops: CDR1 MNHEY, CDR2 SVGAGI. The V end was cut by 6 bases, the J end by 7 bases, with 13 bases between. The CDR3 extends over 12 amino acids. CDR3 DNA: TGTGCCAGCAGAGGGCCCCCGGGGGAGCAGTACTTC. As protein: CASRGPPGEQYF.

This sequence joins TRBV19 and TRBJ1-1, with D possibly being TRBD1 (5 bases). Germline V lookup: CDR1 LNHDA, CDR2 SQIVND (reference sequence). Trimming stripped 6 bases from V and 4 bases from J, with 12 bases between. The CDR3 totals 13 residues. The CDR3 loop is CASRRQGVTEAFF. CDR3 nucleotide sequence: TGTGCCAGTAGAAGGCAGGGAGTCACTGAAGCTTTCTTT.

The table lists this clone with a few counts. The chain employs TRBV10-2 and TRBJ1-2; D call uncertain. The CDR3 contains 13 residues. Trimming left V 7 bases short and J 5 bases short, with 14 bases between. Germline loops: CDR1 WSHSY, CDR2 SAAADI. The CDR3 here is CASKGPTSYGYTF. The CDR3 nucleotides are TGCGCCAGCAAGGGTCCGACCTCGTATGGCTACACCTTC.

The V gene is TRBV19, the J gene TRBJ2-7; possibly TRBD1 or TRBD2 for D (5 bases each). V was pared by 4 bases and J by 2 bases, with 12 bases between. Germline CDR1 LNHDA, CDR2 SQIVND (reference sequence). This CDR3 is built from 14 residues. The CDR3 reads CASSTRDGAYEQYF. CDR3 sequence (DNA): TGTGCCAGTAGTACCCGGGACGGAGCCTACGAGCAGTACTTC.

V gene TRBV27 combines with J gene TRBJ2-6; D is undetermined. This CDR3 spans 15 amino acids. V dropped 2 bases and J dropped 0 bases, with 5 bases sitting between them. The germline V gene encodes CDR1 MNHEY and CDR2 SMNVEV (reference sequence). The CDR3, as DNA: TGTGCCAGCAGTTTAGACGGCTCTGGGGCCAACGTCCTGACTTTC. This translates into CASSLDGSGANVLTF.

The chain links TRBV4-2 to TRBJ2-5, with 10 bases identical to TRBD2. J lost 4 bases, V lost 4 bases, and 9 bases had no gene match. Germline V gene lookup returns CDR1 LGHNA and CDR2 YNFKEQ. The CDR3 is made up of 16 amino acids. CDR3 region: CASSRERTSGGETQYF. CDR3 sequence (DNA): TGTGCCAGCAGCCGTGAAAGGACTAGCGGAGGAGAGACCCAGTACTTC.

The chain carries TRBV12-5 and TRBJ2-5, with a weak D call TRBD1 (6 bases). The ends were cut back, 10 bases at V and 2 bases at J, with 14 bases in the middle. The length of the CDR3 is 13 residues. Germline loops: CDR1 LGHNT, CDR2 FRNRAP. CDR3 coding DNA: TGTGCTACCACAGGACAGAATCAAGAGACCCAGTACTTC. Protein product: CATTGQNQETQYF.

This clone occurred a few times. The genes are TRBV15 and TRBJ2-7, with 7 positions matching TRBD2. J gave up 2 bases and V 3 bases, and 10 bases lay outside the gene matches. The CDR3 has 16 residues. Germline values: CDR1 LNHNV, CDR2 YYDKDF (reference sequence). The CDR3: CATSRVILSGAYEQYF. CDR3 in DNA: TGTGCCACCAGCAGGGTTATTCTGAGCGGGGCCTACGAGCAGTACTTC.

This CDR3 is CASSFSLSVSSYEQYF. The CDR3 nucleotides read TGTGCCAGCAGTTTCTCTCTCAGCGTTAGTTCCTACGAGCAGTACTTC. V is TRBV28 and J is TRBJ2-7; D not resolved. Trimming left V 3 bases short and J 1 base short, with 16 bases between. This CDR3 comprises 16 residues. Germline V CDR1 and CDR2: MDHEN, SYDVKM.

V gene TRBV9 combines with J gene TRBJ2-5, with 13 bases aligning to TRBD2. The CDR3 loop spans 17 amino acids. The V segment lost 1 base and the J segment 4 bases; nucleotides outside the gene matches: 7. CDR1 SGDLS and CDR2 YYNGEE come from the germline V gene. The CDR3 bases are TGTGCCAGCAGCGTAAATCCGGGACTAGCGGGATCAGAGACCCAGTACTTC. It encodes CASSVNPGLAGSETQYF.

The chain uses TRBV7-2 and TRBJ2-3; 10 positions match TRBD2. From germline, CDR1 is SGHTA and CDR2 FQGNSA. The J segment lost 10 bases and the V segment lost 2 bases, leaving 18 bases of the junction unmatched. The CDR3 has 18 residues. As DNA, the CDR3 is TGTGCCAGCAGCTTAATTAACCTAGCGGGGGTTTTCGGATCTGCGCAGTATTTT. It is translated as CASSLINLAGVFGSAQYF.

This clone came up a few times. CDR3 coding DNA: TGTGCCAGCAGCCAAGGCCAGGCTAAAGAGACCCAGTACTTC. Residues: CASSQGQAKETQYF. The chain combines TRBV14 with TRBJ2-5; D is unclear. The V and J ends lost 1 base and 3 bases respectively, with 9 bases between them. The V gene's germline CDR1 is SGHDN and CDR2 FVKESK. This CDR3 is built from 14 residues.

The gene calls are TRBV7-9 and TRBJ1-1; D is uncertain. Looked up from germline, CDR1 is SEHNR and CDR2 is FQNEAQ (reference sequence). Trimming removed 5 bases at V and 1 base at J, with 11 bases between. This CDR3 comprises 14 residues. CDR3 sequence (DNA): TGTGCCAGCAGCAAATGGGCAGAGAACACTGAAGCTTTCTTT. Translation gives CASSKWAENTEAFF.

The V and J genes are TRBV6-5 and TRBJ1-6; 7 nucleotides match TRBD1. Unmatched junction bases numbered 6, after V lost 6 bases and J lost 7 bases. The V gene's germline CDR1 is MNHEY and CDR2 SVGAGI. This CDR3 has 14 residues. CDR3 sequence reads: CASRVQGWNSPLHF. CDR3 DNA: TGTGCCAGCAGGGTACAGGGGTGGAATTCACCCCTCCACTTT.

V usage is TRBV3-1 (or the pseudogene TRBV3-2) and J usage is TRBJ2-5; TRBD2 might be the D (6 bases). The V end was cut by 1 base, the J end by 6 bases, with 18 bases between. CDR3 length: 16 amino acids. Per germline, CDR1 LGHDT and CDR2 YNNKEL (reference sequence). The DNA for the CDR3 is TGTGCCAGCAGCCAAGTCCGCCCCGGCGGGGAAAAGACCCAGTACTTC. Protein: CASSQVRPGGEKTQYF.

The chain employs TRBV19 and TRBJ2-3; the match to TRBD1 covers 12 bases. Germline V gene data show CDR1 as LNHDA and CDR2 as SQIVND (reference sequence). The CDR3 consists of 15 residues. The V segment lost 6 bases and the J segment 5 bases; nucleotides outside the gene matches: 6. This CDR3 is CASRAGQGAGDTQYF. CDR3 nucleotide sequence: TGTGCCAGTAGGGCGGGACAGGGGGCGGGAGATACGCAGTATTTT.

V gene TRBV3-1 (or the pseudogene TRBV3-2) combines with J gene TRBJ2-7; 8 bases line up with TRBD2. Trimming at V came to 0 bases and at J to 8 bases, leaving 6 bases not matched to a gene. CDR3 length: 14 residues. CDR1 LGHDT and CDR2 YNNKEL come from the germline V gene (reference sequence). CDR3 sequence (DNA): TGTGCCAGCAGCCAAGAAACCGGGAGGGGACAGCAGTACTTC. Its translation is CASSQETGRGQQYF.

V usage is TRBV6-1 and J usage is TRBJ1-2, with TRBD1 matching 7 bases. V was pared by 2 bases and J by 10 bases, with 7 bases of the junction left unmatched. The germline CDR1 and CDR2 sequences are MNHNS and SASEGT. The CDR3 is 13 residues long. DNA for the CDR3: TGTGCCAGCAGTGAATGGCCAGGGGGATACTACACCTTC. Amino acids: CASSEWPGGYYTF.

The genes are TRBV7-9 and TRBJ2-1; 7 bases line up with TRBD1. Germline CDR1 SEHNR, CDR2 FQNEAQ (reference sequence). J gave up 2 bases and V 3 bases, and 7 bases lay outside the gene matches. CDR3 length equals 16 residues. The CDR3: CASSLMITGAYNEQFF. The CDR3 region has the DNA TGTGCCAGCAGCTTGATGATCACAGGGGCCTACAATGAGCAGTTCTTC.